This TCR beta chain was identified during a study of CD8 T cells in ankylosing spondylitis. Notes on the study in general: Significant enrichment of disease-linked clones was reportedly seen in matched ankylosing spondylitis synovial fluid. Before this, some motif variants had been reported in reactive arthritis synovial fluid and blood. Peripheral blood samples showed relatively rare disease-linked clones, and these clones were CD8+. Blood from ankylosing spondylitis patients appeared to carry a characteristic roughly 8-variant TCR beta motif.

Trimming pared 8 bases from V and 6 bases from J, leaving 11 bases between. Germline lookup yields CDR1 ENHRY and CDR2 SYGVKD. This CDR3 region has 13 residues. A word on this clonotype: Its target is unknown.

Quantitative molecular-barcoded 5'-RACE generated the TCR beta libraries. TCRdb called the 5' RACE reads again in MiXCR, with one record for every CDR3 protein. The table has fewer than 650,000 distinct CDR3 sequences, roughly 13% seen once. Sequencing was performed on blood, either unsorted or a sorted T cell fraction (not recorded which). This clonotype originated in a male donor with ankylosing spondylitis. V is TRBV10-3 and J is TRBJ1-6; perhaps TRBD1 as D (6 bases). The CDR3 loop is CAIHRDTNSPLHF. DNA of the CDR3: TGTGCCATCCACCGGGACACTAATTCACCCCTCCACTTT.